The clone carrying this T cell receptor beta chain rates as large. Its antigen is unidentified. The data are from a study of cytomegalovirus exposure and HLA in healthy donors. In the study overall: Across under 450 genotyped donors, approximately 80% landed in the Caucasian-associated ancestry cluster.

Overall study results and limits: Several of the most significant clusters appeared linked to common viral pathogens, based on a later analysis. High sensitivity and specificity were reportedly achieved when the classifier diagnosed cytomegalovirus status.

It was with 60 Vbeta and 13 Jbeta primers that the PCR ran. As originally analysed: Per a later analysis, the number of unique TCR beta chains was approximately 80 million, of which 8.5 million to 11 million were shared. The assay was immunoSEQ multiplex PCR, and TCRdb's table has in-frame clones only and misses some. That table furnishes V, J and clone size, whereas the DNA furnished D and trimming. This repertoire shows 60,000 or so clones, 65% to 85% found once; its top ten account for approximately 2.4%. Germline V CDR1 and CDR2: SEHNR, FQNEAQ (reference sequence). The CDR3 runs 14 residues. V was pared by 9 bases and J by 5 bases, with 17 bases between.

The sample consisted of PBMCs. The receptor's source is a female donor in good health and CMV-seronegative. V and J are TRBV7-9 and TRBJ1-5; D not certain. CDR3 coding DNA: TGTGCCAGACCCTTTGAGGGAGAGCATCAGCCCCAGCATTTT. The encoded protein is CARPFEGEHQPQHF.